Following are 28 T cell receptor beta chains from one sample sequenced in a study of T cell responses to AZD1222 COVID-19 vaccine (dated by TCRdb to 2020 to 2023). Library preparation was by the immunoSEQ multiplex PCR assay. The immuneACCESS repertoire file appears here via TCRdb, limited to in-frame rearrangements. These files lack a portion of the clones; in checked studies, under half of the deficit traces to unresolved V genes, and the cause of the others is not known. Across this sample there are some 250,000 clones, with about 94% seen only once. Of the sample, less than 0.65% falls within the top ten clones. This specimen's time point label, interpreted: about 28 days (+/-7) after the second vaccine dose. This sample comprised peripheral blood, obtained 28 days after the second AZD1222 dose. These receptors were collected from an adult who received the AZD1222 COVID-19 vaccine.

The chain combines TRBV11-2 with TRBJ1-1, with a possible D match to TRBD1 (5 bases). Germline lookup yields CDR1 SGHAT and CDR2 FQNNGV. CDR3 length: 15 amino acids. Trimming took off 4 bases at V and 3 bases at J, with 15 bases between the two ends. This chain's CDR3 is CASSSGRRLHTEAFF. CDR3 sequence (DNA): TGTGCCAGCAGCTCGGGACGGCGCTTACACACTGAAGCTTTCTTT.

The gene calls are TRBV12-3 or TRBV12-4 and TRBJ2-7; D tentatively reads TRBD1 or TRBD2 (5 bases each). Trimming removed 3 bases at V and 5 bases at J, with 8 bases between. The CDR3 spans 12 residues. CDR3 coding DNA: TGTGCCAGCAGTTTTGGGGGTCACGAGCAGTACTTC. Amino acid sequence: CASSFGGHEQYF.

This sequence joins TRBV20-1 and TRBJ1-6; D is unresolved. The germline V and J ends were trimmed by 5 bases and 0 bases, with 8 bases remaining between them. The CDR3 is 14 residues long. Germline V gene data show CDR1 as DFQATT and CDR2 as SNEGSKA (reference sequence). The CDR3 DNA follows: TGCAGTGCTCGTGGGAGCTCCTATAATTCACCCCTCCACTTT. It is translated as CSARGSSYNSPLHF.

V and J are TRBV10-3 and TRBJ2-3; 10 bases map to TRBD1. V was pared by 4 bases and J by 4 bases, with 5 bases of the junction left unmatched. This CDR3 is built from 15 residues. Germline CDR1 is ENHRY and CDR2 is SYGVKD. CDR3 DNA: TGTGCCATCAGTGGCCCGGACAGGGGGGCAGATACGCAGTATTTT. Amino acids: CAISGPDRGADTQYF.

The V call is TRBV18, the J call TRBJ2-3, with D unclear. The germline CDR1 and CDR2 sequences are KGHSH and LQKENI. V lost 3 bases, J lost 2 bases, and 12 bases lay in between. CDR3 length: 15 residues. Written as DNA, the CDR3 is TGTGCCAGCTCACCTAGGCAGGCGGTCACAGATACGCAGTATTTT. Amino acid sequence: CASSPRQAVTDTQYF.

The CDR3 DNA is TGCGCCAGCAGCACCACAGGGGCCCCCAACACAGATACGCAGTATTTT. Amino acid sequence: CASSTTGAPNTDTQYF. The J gene is TRBJ2-3, the V gene TRBV5-1, with 7 bases that match TRBD1. Germline trimming cut 4 bases from V and 2 bases from J; bases unmatched to any gene: 10. This CDR3 has 16 residues. Germline-derived CDR1 and CDR2 are SGHRS and YFSETQ.

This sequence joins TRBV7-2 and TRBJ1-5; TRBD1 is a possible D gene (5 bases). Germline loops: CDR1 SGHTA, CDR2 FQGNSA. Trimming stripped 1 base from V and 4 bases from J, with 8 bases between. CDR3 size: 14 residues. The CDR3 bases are TGTGCCAGCAGCTTAGAACGGGGGAATCAGCCCCAGCATTTT. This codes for CASSLERGNQPQHF.

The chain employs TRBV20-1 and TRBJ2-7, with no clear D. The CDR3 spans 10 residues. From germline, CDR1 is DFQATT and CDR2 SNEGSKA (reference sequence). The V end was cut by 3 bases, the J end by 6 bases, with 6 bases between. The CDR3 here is CSASEVEQYF. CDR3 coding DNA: TGCAGTGCTAGTGAGGTCGAGCAGTACTTC.

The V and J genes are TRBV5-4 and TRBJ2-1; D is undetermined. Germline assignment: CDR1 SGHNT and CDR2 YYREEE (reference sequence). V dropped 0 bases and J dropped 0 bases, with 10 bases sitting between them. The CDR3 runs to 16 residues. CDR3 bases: TGTGCCAGCAGCTTGGTGGCGGTAAGCTCCTACAATGAGCAGTTCTTC. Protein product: CASSLVAVSSYNEQFF. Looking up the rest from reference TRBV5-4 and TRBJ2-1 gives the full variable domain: ETGVTQSPTHLIKTRGQQVTLRCSSQSGHNTVSWYQQALGQGPQFIFQYYREEENGRGNFPPRFSGLQFPNYSSELNVNALELDDSALYLCASSLVAVSSYNEQFFGPGTRLTVL.

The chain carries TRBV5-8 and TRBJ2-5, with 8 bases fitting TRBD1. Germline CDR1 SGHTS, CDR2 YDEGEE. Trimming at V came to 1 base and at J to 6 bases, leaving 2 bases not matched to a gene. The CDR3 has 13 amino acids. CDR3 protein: CASSLNRGKTQYF. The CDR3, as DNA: TGTGCCAGCAGCTTGAACAGGGGGAAGACCCAGTACTTC.

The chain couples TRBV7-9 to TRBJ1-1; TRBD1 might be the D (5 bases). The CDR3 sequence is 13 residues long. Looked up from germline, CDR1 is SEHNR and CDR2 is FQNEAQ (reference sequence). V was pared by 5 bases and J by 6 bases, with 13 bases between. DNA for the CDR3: TGTGCCAGCAGCCCGATGGGGCGGCCTGAAGCTTTCTTT. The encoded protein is CASSPMGRPEAFF.

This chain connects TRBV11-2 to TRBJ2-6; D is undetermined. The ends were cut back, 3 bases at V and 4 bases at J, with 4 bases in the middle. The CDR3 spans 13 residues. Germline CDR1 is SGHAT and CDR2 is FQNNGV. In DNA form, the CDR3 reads TGTGCCAGCAGCTTTCCGGGGGCCAACGTCCTGACTTTC. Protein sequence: CASSFPGANVLTF.

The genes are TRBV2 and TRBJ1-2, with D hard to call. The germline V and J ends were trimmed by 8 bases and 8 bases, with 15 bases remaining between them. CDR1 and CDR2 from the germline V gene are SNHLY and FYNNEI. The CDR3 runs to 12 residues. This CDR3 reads CASRSGGMGYTF. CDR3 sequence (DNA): TGTGCCAGCCGAAGTGGTGGTATGGGCTACACCTTC.

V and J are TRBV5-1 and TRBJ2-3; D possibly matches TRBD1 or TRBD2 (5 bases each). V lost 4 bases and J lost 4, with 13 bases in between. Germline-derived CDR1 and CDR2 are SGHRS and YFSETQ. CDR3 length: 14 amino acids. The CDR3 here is CASSRGTVPDTQYF. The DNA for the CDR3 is TGCGCCAGCAGCAGAGGGACCGTCCCAGATACGCAGTATTTT.

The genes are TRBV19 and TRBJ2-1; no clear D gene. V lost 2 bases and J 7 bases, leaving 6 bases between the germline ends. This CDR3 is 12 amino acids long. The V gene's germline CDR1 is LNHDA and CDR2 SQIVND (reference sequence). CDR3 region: CASSINRNEQFF. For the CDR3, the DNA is TGTGCCAGTAGTATAAACAGAAATGAGCAGTTCTTC.

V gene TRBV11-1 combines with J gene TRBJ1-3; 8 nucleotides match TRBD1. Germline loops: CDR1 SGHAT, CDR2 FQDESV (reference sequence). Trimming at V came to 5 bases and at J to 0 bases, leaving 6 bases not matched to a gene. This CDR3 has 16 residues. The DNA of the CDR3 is TGTGCCAGCAGCAAATCAACAGGGGGCTCTGGAAACACCATATATTTT. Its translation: CASSKSTGGSGNTIYF.

The DNA for the CDR3 is TGTGCCAGCAGCAACGGACAGTACGATACGCAGTATTTT. Amino acid sequence: CASSNGQYDTQYF. The chain is built from TRBV11-3 and TRBJ2-3; a weak D match, TRBD1 (6 bases). V lost 5 bases to trimming and J lost 6 bases, with 12 bases between them. The CDR3 loop spans 13 amino acids. Germline V lookup: CDR1 SGHNT, CDR2 YENEEA.

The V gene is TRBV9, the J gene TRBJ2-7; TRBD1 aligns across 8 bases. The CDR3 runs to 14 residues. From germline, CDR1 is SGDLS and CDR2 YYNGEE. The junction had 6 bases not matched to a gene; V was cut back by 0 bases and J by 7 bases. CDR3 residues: CASSVGAGGREQYF. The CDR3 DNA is TGTGCCAGCAGCGTAGGAGCAGGGGGCAGAGAGCAGTACTTC.

The CDR3 reads CASSGGGQRPNYGYTF. CDR3 DNA: TGTGCCAGCAGTGGGGGGGGACAGAGACCTAACTATGGCTACACCTTC. The V and J genes are TRBV28 and TRBJ1-2; 7 positions match TRBD1. Per germline, CDR1 MDHEN and CDR2 SYDVKM. V lost 5 bases, J lost 0 bases, and 9 bases stayed unmatched. The CDR3 covers 16 residues.

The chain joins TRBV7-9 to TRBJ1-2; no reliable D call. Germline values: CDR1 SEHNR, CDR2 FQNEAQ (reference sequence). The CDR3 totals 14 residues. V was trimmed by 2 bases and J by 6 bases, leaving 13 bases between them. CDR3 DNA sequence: TGTGCCAGCAGCTTATGGGAGAGGGTTCATGGCTACACCTTC. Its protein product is CASSLWERVHGYTF.

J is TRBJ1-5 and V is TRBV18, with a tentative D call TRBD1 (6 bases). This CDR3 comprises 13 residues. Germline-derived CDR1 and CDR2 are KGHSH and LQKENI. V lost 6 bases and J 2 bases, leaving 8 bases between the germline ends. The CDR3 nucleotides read TGTGCCAGCTCTTCAGGGGGCAATCAGCCCCAGCATTTT. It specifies CASSSGGNQPQHF.

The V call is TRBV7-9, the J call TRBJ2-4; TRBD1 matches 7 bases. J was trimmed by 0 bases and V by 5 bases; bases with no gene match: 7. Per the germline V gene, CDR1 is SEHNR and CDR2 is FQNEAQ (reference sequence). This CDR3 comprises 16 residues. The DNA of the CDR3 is TGTGCCAGCAGCCCTTGGACAGGAATAGCCAAAAACATTCAGTACTTC. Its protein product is CASSPWTGIAKNIQYF. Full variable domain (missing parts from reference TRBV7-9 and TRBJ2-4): DTGVSQNPRHKITKRGQNVTFRCDPISEHNRLYWYRQTLGQGPEFLTYFQNEAQLEKSRLLSDRFSAERPKGSFSTLEIQRTEQGDSAMYLCASSPWTGIAKNIQYFGAGTRLSVL.

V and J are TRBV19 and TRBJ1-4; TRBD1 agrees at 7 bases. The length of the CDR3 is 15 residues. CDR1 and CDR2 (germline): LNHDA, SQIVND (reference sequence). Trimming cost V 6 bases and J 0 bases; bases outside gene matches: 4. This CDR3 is CASSPGGTTNEKLFF. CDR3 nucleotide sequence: TGTGCCAGTAGCCCAGGGGGTACAACTAATGAAAAACTGTTTTTT.

This chain's CDR3 is CASSTLDRGEDEQYF. In nucleotides, the CDR3 is TGTGCCAGTAGTACCCTTGACAGGGGAGAGGACGAGCAGTACTTC. The chain links TRBV19 to TRBJ2-7; 8 bases are a match to TRBD1. The V segment lost 4 bases and the J segment 5 bases; nucleotides outside the gene matches: 10. Germline CDR1 is LNHDA and CDR2 is SQIVND (reference sequence). The CDR3 length is 15 residues.

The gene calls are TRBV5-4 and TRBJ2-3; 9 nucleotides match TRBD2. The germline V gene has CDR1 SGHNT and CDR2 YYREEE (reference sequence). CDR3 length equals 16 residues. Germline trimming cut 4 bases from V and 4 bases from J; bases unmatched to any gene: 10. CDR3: CASSPGRREGADTQYF. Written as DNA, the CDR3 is TGTGCCAGCAGCCCCGGAAGGCGGGAGGGCGCAGATACGCAGTATTTT. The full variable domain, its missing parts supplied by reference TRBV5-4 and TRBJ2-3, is ETGVTQSPTHLIKTRGQQVTLRCSSQSGHNTVSWYQQALGQGPQFIFQYYREEENGRGNFPPRFSGLQFPNYSSELNVNALELDDSALYLCASSPGRREGADTQYFGPGTRLTVL.

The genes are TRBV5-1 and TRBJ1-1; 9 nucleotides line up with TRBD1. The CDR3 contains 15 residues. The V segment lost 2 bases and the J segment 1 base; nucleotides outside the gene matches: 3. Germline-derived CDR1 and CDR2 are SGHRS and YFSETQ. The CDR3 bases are TGCGCCAGCAGCTTAGACAGGGGGGCGAACACTGAAGCTTTCTTT. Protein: CASSLDRGANTEAFF.

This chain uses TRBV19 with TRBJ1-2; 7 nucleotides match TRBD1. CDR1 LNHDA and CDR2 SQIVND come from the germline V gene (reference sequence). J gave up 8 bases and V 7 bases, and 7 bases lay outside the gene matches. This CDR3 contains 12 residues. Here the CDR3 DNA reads TGTGCCAGTACTGAGACAGGGAGAGGCTACACCTTC. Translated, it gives CASTETGRGYTF.

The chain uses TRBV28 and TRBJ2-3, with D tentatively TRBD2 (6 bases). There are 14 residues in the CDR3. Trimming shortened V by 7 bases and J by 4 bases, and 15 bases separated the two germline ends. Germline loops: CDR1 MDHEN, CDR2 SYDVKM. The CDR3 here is CASTEGLRADTQYF. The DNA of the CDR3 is TGTGCCAGCACGGAGGGCCTTAGGGCAGATACGCAGTATTTT.